This T cell receptor (beta chain) was identified during a study of beta chain features in type 1 diabetes. cDNA synthesis used the whole RNA isolate, giving expressed TCRB sequences. Assay used: immunoSEQ multiplex PCR; TCRdb lists only in-frame clones, some missing. The table lists about 200,000 clones, 11% of them singletons. This sequence originates from a man between 18 and 35 years old in good health. Sequencing was performed on central memory CD4+ T cells from blood.

CDR3 in DNA: TGCAGTGCTAGCAAGTCGGAGCAGTACTTC. It codes for CSASKSEQYF. The chain links TRBV20-1 to TRBJ2-7; no firm D call. Germline CDR1 DFQATT, CDR2 SNEGSKA (reference sequence). CDR3 length: 10 residues. The V gene lost 3 bases and the J gene lost 7 bases, with 7 bases spanning the gap.